The sequence of this T cell receptor (beta chain) was determined in a study of T cell repertoires in cytomegalovirus infection. V lost 4 bases to trimming and J lost 3 bases, with 12 bases between them. CDR1 is LNHDA and CDR2 is SQIVND in the germline V gene (reference sequence). The CDR3 is made up of 14 amino acids. The study, taken as a whole, reports: There were HLA-C-restricted CMV-specific TCR beta clonotypes dominating the ex vivo response.

This clonotype was picked up a small number of times. What it binds is unknown. Each CDR3 protein is one row after TCRdb ran MiXCR on the reads. The sample holds more than 150,000 distinct CDR3 sequences; 28% are singletons and the top ten take approximately 30%. Sequencing was done on a sample of PBMCs. The V gene is TRBV19, the J gene TRBJ2-5; D gene ambiguous. The origin of this receptor is a human donor in good health (CMV status not recorded). Some clones in this sample may be carry-over from other donors' samples. CDR3 DNA sequence: TGTGCCAGTAGTAGCCCCGGCCGAGAAGAGACCCAGTACTTC. Its protein product is CASSSPGREETQYF.